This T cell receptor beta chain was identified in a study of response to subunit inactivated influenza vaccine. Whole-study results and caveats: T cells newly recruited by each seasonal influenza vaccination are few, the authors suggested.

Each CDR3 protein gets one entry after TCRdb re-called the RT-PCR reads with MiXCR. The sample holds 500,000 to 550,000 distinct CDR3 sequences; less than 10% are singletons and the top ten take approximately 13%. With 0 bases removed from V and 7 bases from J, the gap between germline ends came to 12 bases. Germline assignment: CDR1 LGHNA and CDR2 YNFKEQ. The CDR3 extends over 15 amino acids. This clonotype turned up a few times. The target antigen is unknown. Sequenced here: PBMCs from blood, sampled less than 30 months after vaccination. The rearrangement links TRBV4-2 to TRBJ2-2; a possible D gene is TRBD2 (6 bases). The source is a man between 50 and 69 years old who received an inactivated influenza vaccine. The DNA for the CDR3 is TGTGCCAGCAGCCAAGATTCTCCGGGGGACGGGGAGCTGTTTTTT. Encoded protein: CASSQDSPGDGELFF.